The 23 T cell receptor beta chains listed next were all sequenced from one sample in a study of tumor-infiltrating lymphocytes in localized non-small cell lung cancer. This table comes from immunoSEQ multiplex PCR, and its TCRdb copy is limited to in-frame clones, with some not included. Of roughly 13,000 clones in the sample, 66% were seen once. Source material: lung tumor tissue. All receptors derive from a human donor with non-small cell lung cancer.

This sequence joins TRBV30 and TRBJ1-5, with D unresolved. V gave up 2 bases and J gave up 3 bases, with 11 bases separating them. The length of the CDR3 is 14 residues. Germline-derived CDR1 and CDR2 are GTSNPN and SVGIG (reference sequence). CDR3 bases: TGTGCCTGGAGTATCGGGAATCACAATCAGCCCCAGCATTTT. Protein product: CAWSIGNHNQPQHF.

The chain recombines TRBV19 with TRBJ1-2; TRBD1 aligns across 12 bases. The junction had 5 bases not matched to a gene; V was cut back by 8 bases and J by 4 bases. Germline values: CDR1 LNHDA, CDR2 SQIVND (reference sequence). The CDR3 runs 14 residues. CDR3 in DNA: TGTGCCAGTTGTCCGGGACAGGGGGCCTATGGCTACACCTTC. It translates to CASCPGQGAYGYTF.

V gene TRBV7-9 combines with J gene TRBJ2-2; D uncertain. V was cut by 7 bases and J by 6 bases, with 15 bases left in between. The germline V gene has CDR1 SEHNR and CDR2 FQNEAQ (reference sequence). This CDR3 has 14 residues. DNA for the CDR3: TGTGCCAGCACCCCCGCGGCCATCGCCGGGGAGCTGTTTTTT. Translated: CASTPAAIAGELFF.

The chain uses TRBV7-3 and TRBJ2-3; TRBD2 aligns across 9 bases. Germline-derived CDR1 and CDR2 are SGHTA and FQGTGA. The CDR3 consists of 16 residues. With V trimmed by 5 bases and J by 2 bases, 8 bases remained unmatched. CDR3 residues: CASSKGASGDTDTQYF. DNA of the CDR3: TGTGCCAGCAGCAAAGGCGCTAGCGGGGACACAGATACGCAGTATTTT.

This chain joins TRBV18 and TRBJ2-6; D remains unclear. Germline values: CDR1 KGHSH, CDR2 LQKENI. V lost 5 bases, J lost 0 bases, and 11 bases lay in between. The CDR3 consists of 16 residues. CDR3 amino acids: CASSELSFSGANVLTF. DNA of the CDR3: TGTGCCAGCTCAGAACTCAGTTTCTCTGGGGCCAACGTCCTGACTTTC.

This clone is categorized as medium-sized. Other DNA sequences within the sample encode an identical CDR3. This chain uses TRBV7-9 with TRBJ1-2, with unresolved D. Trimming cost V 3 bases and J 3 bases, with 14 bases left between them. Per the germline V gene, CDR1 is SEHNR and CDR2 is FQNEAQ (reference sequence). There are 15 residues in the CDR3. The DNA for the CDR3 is TGTGCCAGCAGCTTGGGAGGAGGCCGCGACTATGGCTACACCTTC. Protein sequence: CASSLGGGRDYGYTF. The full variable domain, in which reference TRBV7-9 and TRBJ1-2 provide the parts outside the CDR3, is DTGVSQNPRHKITKRGQNVTFRCDPISEHNRLYWYRQTLGQGPEFLTYFQNEAQLEKSRLLSDRFSAERPKGSFSTLEIQRTEQGDSAMYLCASSLGGGRDYGYTFGSGTRLTVV.

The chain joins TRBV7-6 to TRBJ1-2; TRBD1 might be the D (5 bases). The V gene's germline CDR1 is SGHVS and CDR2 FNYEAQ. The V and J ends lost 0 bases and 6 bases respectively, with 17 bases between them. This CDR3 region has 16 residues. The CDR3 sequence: CASSLAEGGRVDGYTF. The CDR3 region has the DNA TGTGCCAGCAGCTTAGCGGAGGGTGGCAGGGTGGATGGCTACACCTTC.

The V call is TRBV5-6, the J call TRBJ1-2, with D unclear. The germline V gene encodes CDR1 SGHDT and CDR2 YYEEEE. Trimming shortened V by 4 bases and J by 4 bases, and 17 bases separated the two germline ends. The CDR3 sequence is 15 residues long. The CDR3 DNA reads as TGTGCCAGCAGCCCCAAGCAGTCGCGCTCCTATGGCTACACCTTC. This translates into CASSPKQSRSYGYTF. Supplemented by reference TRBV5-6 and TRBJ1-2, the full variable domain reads DAGVTQSPTHLIKTRGQQVTLRCSPKSGHDTVSWYQQALGQGPQFIFQYYEEEERQRGNFPDRFSGHQFPNYSSELNVNALLLGDSALYLCASSPKQSRSYGYTFGSGTRLTVV.

The CDR3 DNA reads TGCAGTGCCACCGGCCTAGATACGCAGTATTTT. Protein sequence: CSATGLDTQYF. The rearrangement uses TRBV20-1 and TRBJ2-3; D is ambiguous. CDR3 length equals 11 residues. V lost 6 bases and J lost 5, with 9 bases in between. The V gene's germline CDR1 is DFQATT and CDR2 SNEGSKA (reference sequence).

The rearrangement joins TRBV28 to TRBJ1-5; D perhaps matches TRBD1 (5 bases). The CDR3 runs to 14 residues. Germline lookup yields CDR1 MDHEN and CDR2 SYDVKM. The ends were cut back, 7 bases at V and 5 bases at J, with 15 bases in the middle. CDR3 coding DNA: TGTGCCAGCAAGACGTGGAGGGACCATCAGCCCCAGCATTTT. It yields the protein CASKTWRDHQPQHF.

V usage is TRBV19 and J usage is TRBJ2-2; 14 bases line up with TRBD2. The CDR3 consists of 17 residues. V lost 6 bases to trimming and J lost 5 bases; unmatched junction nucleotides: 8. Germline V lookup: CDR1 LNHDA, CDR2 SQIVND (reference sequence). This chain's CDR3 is CASSFGLAGGWTGELFF. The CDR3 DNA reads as TGTGCCAGTAGCTTCGGACTAGCGGGGGGATGGACCGGGGAGCTGTTTTTT.

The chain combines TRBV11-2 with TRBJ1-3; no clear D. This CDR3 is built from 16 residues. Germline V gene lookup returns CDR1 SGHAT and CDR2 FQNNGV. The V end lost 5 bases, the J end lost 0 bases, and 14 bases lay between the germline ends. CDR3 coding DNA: TGTGCCAGCAGCGCCGCTCCATCAAGCTCTGGAAACACCATATATTTT. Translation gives CASSAAPSSSGNTIYF.

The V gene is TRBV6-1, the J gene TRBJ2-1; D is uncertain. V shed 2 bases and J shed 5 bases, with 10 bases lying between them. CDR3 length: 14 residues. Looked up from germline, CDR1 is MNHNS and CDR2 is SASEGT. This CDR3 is CASSELDRHNEQFF. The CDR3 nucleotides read TGTGCCAGCAGTGAACTGGACCGACACAATGAGCAGTTCTTC.

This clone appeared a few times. The CDR3 loop reads CASSLVGAREQYF. The CDR3, as DNA: TGTGCCAGCAGCTTAGTAGGGGCTCGTGAGCAGTACTTC. This chain connects TRBV7-9 to TRBJ2-7; possible D gene TRBD1, 5 bases. Germline CDR1 SEHNR, CDR2 FQNEAQ (reference sequence). This CDR3 comprises 13 residues. V lost 1 base and J lost 7, with 11 bases in between. Full variable domain (remainder filled in from reference TRBV7-9 and TRBJ2-7): DTGVSQNPRHKITKRGQNVTFRCDPISEHNRLYWYRQTLGQGPEFLTYFQNEAQLEKSRLLSDRFSAERPKGSFSTLEIQRTEQGDSAMYLCASSLVGAREQYFGPGTRLTVT.

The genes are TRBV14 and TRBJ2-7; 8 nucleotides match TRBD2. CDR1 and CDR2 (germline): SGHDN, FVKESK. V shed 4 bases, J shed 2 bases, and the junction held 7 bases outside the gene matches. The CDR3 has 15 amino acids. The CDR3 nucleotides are TGTGCCAGCAGCCGCAAACTAGCGGTGGCCTACGAGCAGTACTTC. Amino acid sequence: CASSRKLAVAYEQYF. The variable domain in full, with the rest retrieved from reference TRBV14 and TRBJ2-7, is EAGVTQFPSHSVIEKGQTVTLRCDPISGHDNLYWYRRVMGKEIKFLLHFVKESKQDESGMPNNRFLAERTGGTYSTLKVQPAELEDSGVYFCASSRKLAVAYEQYFGPGTRLTVT.

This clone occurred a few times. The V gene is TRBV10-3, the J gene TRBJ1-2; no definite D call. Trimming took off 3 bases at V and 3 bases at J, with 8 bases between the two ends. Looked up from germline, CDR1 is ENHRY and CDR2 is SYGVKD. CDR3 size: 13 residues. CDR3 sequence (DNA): TGTGCCATCAGTGAAGGTGTTTACTATGGCTACACCTTC. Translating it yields CAISEGVYYGYTF.

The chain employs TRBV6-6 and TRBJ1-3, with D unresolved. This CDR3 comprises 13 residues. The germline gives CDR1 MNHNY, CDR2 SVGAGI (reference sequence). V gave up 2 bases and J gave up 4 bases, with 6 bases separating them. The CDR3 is CASSYVGGNTIYF. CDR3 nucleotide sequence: TGTGCCAGCAGTTACGTGGGAGGAAACACCATATATTTT.

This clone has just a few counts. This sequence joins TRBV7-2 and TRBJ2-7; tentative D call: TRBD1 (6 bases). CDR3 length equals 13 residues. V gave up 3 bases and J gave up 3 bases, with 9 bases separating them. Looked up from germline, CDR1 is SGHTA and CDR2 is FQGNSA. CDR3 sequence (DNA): TGTGCCAGCAGCTTTGGACAGTACTACGAGCAGTACTTC. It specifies CASSFGQYYEQYF.

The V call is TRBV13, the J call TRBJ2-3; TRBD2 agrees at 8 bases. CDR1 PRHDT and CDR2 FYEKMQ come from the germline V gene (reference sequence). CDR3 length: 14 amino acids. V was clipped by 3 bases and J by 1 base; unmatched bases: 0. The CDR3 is CASSFSGGTDTQYF. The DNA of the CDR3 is TGTGCCAGCAGCTTTAGCGGGGGCACAGATACGCAGTATTTT.

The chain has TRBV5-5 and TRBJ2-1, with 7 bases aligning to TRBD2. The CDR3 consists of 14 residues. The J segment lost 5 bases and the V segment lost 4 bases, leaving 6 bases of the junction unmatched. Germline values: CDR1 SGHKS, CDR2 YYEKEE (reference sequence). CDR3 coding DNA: TGTGCCAGCAGCCCCTCTAGCGGCCACAATGAGCAGTTCTTC. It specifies CASSPSSGHNEQFF. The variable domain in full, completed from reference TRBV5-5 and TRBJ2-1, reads DAGVTQSPTHLIKTRGQQVTLRCSPISGHKSVSWYQQVLGQGPQFIFQYYEKEERGRGNFPDRFSARQFPNYSSELNVNALLLGDSALYLCASSPSSGHNEQFFGPGTRLTVL.

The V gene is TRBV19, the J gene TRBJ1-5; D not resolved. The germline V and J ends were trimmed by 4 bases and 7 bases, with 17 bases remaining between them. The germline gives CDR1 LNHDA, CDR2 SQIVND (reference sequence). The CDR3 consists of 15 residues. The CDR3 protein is CASSNGRVGEQPQHF. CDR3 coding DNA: TGTGCCAGTAGTAACGGACGTGTTGGAGAGCAGCCCCAGCATTTT.

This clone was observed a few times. The CDR3: CASSPNREYEKLFF. The CDR3 region has the DNA TGTGCCAGCTCACCAAACAGGGAGTATGAAAAACTGTTTTTT. The chain links TRBV18 to TRBJ1-4, with a possible D match to TRBD1 (6 bases). Germline values: CDR1 KGHSH, CDR2 LQKENI. This CDR3 contains 14 residues. Trimming cost V 2 bases and J 6 bases, with 10 bases left between them. Supplemented by reference TRBV18 and TRBJ1-4, the full variable domain reads NAGVMQNPRHLVRRRGQEARLRCSPMKGHSHVYWYRQLPEEGLKFMVYLQKENIIDESGMPKERFSAEFPKEGPSILRIQQVVRGDSAAYFCASSPNREYEKLFFGSGTQLSVL.

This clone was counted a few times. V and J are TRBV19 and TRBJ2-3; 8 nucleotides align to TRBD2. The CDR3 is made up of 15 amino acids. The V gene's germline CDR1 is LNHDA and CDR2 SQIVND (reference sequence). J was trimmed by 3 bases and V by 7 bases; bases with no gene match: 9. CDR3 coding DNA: TGTGCCAGTAATCCAGGGTCGGGGGGGACAGATACGCAGTATTTT. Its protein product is CASNPGSGGTDTQYF.